This T cell receptor beta chain was sequenced in a study of shared clonotypes between healthy human individuals. Study conclusions and caveats: As a rule, naive subsets had a larger estimated richness than memory subsets.

The donor population consisted of healthy HIV-negative adults with no recent acute infections or vaccinations. It was into CD45RA+ naive and CD45RA-negative memory subsets that the CD4+ cells were split. Concerning this clone itself: Its specificity is unknown.

Measured with immunoSEQ multiplex PCR; TCRdb has only the in-frame clones, and not every one. The repertoire holds more than 2,000,000 clones, with 85% to 95% as singletons. Trimming took 4 bases from V and 9 from J, leaving 16 bases between them. CDR1 is SGHRS, CDR2 YFSETQ, per germline. This CDR3 spans 13 amino acids. The TCR originated in a young man in good health. Sequenced sample: naive CD4+ T cells sorted from blood. Indicated subset: CD45RA+ positively selected. This sequence joins TRBV5-1 and TRBJ1-1; maybe TRBD1 (6 bases). CDR3 residues: CASSDGGPQQAFF. Here the CDR3 DNA reads TGCGCCAGCAGCGACGGGGGCCCCCAGCAAGCTTTCTTT. The full variable domain, with the rest looked up from reference TRBV5-1 and TRBJ1-1, is KAGVTQTPRYLIKTRGQQVTLSCSPISGHRSVSWYQQTPGQGLQFLFEYFSETQRNKGNFPGRFSGRQFSNSRSEMNVSTLELGDSALYLCASSDGGPQQAFFGQGTRLTVV.